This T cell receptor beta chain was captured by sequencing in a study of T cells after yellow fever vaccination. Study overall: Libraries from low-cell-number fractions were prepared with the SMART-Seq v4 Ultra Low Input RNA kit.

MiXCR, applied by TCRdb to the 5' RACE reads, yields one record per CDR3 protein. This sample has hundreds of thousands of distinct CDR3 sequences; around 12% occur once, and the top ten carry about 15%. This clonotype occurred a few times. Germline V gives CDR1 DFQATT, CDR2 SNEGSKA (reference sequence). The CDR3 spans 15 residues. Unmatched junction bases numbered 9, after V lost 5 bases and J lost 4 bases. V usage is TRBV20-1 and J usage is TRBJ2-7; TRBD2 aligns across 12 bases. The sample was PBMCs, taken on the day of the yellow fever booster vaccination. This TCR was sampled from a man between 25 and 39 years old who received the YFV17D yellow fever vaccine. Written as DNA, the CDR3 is TGCAGTGCTGCCAGAGGACTAGCGGGAAATTACGAGCAGTACTTC. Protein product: CSAARGLAGNYEQYF.